This T cell receptor beta chain was captured by sequencing in a study of cytomegalovirus exposure and HLA in healthy donors. On the study more broadly: Within the Caucasian-associated ancestry cluster were approximately 77% of the approximately 400 genotyped donors.

Worth noting for this clone: Its antigen is as yet unknown.

Each of the donors was a healthy bone marrow donor. Donors were ostensibly healthy at sampling, although undocumented immune exposures were probable. The V end lost 1 base, the J end lost 8 bases, and 6 bases lay between the germline ends. The CDR3 has 11 amino acids. Germline CDR1 is DFQATT and CDR2 is SNEGSKA (reference sequence). Vbeta (60) and Jbeta (13) primers were used in the PCR. Using immunoSEQ multiplex PCR, the repertoire was profiled, and TCRdb retains in-frame clones only, with some absent. Of roughly 70,000 clones listed, around two thirds were seen once; the top ten hold over 10%. Study-wide results and caveats: Using the classifier, cytomegalovirus status was reportedly diagnosed with high specificity and sensitivity.

The V call is TRBV20-1, the J call TRBJ2-1; D is ambiguous. The source material was PBMCs. The TCR was taken from a human donor in good health. Written as DNA, the CDR3 is TGCAGTGCTAGAGGCAGTGATGAGCAGTTCTTC. Translated: CSARGSDEQFF.